Below, 8 T cell receptor beta chains from the same sample are listed, as sequenced in a study of cytomegalovirus exposure and HLA in healthy donors. PCR employed 60 Vbeta and 13 Jbeta primers. The assay was immunoSEQ multiplex PCR, and TCRdb's table has in-frame clones only and misses some. The sample lists around 130,000 clones; 60% to 85% were seen once. Sequencing input: PBMCs. The receptors were gathered from a woman aged 18-29 years in good health and CMV-seronegative.

This clone was observed a few times. J is TRBJ2-5 and V is TRBV6-1; possible D gene TRBD1, 5 bases. The DNA end favors TRBJ2-7, so the J call may be wrong. CDR1 is MNHNS, CDR2 SASEGT, per germline. This CDR3 has 15 residues. The CDR3 spells CASSAQDESTYEQYF. For the CDR3, the DNA is TGTGCCAGCAGTGCACAGGACGAATCAACCTACGAGCAGTACTTC.

This clone came up a few times. The rearrangement uses TRBV2 and TRBJ2-2; D is undetermined. V was shortened by 6 bases and J by 5 bases, with 10 bases between the two germline ends. CDR3 length equals 13 residues. CDR1 is SNHLY and CDR2 is FYNNEI in the germline V gene. CDR3 nucleotide sequence: TGTGCCAGCAGCGCCGCCGGGACCGGGGAGCTGTTTTTT. Translation: CASSAAGTGELFF.

The chain joins TRBV7-9 to TRBJ2-3; D ambiguous. The germline CDR1 and CDR2 sequences are SEHNR and FQNEAQ (reference sequence). Trimming pared 3 bases from V and 4 bases from J, leaving 5 bases between. The CDR3 is 12 residues long. CDR3 coding DNA: TGTGCCAGCAGCTTTAGCCCAGATACGCAGTATTTT. Translated, it gives CASSFSPDTQYF.

The chain combines TRBV5-6 with TRBJ2-7, with 13 bases identical to TRBD2. Germline V gene lookup returns CDR1 SGHDT and CDR2 YYEEEE. The V and J ends lost 2 bases and 4 bases, in that order; junction bases with no gene match: 3. The CDR3 loop spans 15 amino acids. In DNA form, the CDR3 reads TGTGCCAGCAGCTTCTCGACTAGCGGGAGGTACGAGCAGTACTTC. Translation: CASSFSTSGRYEQYF.

V is TRBV7-9 and J is TRBJ1-1; 9 bases line up with TRBD1. Trimming took 6 bases from V and 5 from J; bases not matched to a gene: 1. Germline values: CDR1 SEHNR, CDR2 FQNEAQ (reference sequence). This CDR3 comprises 12 residues. The CDR3 coding sequence is TGTGCCAGCAGGGGACAGGGTACTGAAGCTTTCTTT. This gives the protein CASRGQGTEAFF.

The rearrangement joins TRBV7-9 to TRBJ1-6; D call uncertain. The CDR3 consists of 13 residues. Germline assignment: CDR1 SEHNR and CDR2 FQNEAQ (reference sequence). V was trimmed by 2 bases and J by 7 bases, leaving 6 bases between them. The CDR3 loop is CASSLQENSPLHF. In DNA form, the CDR3 reads TGTGCCAGCAGCTTACAGGAAAATTCACCCCTCCACTTT.

The rearrangement uses TRBV19 and TRBJ2-7, with D perhaps matching TRBD1 (7 bases). From germline, CDR1 is LNHDA and CDR2 SQIVND (reference sequence). The CDR3 length is 13 residues. V was pared by 7 bases and J by 6 bases, with 16 bases between. Here the CDR3 reads CASTESGGGEQYF. The CDR3 nucleotides are TGTGCCAGTACTGAATCAGGGGGAGGCGAGCAGTACTTC.

This clone was seen a handful of times. This rearrangement joins TRBV4-2 to TRBJ1-1; D ambiguous. V lost 1 base, J lost 8 bases, and 11 bases lay in between. CDR1 and CDR2 from the germline V gene are LGHNA and YNFKEQ. CDR3 length: 13 amino acids. The CDR3, as DNA: TGTGCCAGCAGCCAAGCTCTCCACGGGGAAGCTTTCTTT. This sequence encodes CASSQALHGEAFF.